This T cell receptor beta chain is drawn from a study of blood T cell repertoires in COVID-19. Study-wide background: From T cells, B-cell-depleted T cells, or PBMCs came the material, which was cDNA or gDNA.

Profiling relied on immunoSEQ multiplex PCR, and the TCRdb table lists in-frame clones only, not all of them. The table shows about 250,000 clones, with about 87% occurring only once. There are 17 residues in the CDR3. The germline V gene encodes CDR1 SEHNR and CDR2 FQNEAQ (reference sequence). After removal of 6 bases from V and 1 base from J, the junction contained 11 bases not matched to a gene. This sequence was found in a woman in her fifties or sixties who had recovered from COVID-19. This chain connects TRBV7-9 to TRBJ2-5; TRBD1 matches 10 bases. Material: PBMCs or T cells enriched from blood (not recorded which). The CDR3 region has the DNA TGTGCCAGCAGAGCCCACGTGGGACAGGGGAGCCAAGAGACCCAGTACTTC. It encodes CASRAHVGQGSQETQYF.